Listed below are T cell receptor beta chains from one sample, sequenced in a study of T cell repertoires in cytomegalovirus infection. A single record per CDR3 protein comes from TCRdb applying MiXCR to the reads. The sample lists 300,000 to 400,000 distinct CDR3 sequences, almost 30% seen once, with 20% in the top ten. Their cognate antigens are unknown. This sample comprised cultured PBMCs, obtained from culture after CMV antigen stimulation. The origin of the receptors is a human donor in good health (CMV status not recorded). Some clones in this sample may be carry-over from other donors' samples. Each CDR3 is given with its conserved first and last residue. D genes are given only for firm matches. Some rows have no size entry. The others give once, few or many, or a class for an expanded clone.

>TRBJ1-6|-|-|TRBV11-1
CASSSSEWQGISPLHF
TGTGCCAGCAGCTCCTCTGAGTGGCAGGGGATTTCACCCCTCCACTTT
>TRBJ2-3|few|-|TRBV12-3/TRBV12-4
CASTPSLDTQYF
TGTGCCAGCACACCGAGTTTGGATACGCAGTATTTT
>TRBJ2-5|many|-|TRBV28
CASSPSGLGETQYF
TGTGCCAGCAGTCCCTCGGGACTCGGAGAGACCCAGTACTTC
>TRBJ1-1|-|TRBD1|TRBV10-3
CAITGGTEAFF
TGTGCCATCACAGGGGGCACTGAAGCTTTCTTT
>TRBJ2-3|-|TRBD2|TRBV7-9
CASSASGGLADTQYF
TGTGCCAGCAGCGCCAGCGGGGGGCTTGCAGATACGCAGTATTTT
>TRBJ2-2|few|-|TRBV6-4
CASSEGEQNTGELFF
TGTGCCAGCAGTGAGGGAGAACAGAACACCGGGGAGCTGTTTTTT
>TRBJ1-1|-|TRBD1|TRBV4-2
CASSQPRTGGTEAFF
TGTGCCAGCAGCCAGCCGAGGACAGGGGGGACTGAAGCTTTCTTT
>TRBJ2-5|many|TRBD1|TRBV20-1
CSARSRDRGFAQETQYF
TGCAGTGCTAGATCACGGGACAGGGGTTTTGCACAAGAGACCCAGTACTTC
>TRBJ2-1|-|-|TRBV6-2/TRBV6-3
CASSFPRGNEQFF
TGTGCCAGCAGTTTTCCTAGGGGCAATGAGCAGTTCTTC
>TRBJ2-1|few|-|TRBV5-5
CASSLLVNEQFF
TGTGCCAGCAGCTTATTAGTCAATGAGCAGTTCTTC
>TRBJ2-2|-|TRBD1|TRBV20-1
CSARQGGSGELFF
TGCAGTGCAAGACAAGGGGGCAGCGGGGAGCTGTTTTTT
>TRBJ1-2|-|-|TRBV11-2
CASSLQPTGTLLYGYTF
TGTGCCAGCAGCTTACAACCTACAGGGACGCTTCTCTATGGCTACACCTTC
>TRBJ1-3|few|-|TRBV20-1
CSAEPGDGNTIYF
TGCAGTGCCGAGCCGGGAGATGGAAACACCATATATTTT
>TRBJ1-6|-|TRBD1|TRBV27
CASSPGQGFSPLHF
TGTGCCAGCAGTCCCGGACAGGGCTTTTCACCCCTCCACTTT
>TRBJ1-5|-|-|TRBV6-2/TRBV6-3
CASRAGNQPQHF
TGTGCCAGCAGGGCGGGCAATCAGCCCCAGCATTTT
>TRBJ1-1|-|-|TRBV6-6
CASSYTGRMNTEAFF
TGTGCCAGCAGTTACACCGGGAGGATGAACACTGAAGCTTTCTTT
>TRBJ2-7|few|-|TRBV25-1
CASMGSNNYEQYF
TGTGCCAGCATGGGATCAAACAACTACGAGCAGTACTTC
>TRBJ2-3|-|TRBD2|TRBV27
CASRGGSTDTQYF
TGTGCCAGTAGGGGAGGGTCCACAGATACGCAGTATTTT
>TRBJ2-1|once|TRBD2|TRBV2
CASMLAGAYNEQFF
TGTGCCAGCATGCTAGCGGGGGCTTACAATGAGCAGTTCTTC
>TRBJ2-7|once|TRBD2|TRBV25-1
CASSEGLAAGYEQYF
TGTGCCAGCAGTGAAGGACTAGCGGCTGGCTACGAGCAGTACTTC
>TRBJ2-1|-|-|TRBV19
CASSTGARNEQFF
TGTGCCAGTAGTACGGGAGCGAGGAATGAGCAGTTCTTC
>TRBJ2-1|-|TRBD1|TRBV7-2
CASSPDRGEFNEQFF
TGTGCCAGCAGCCCCGACAGGGGAGAATTCAATGAGCAGTTCTTC
>TRBJ2-7|-|TRBD1|TRBV6-5
CASSPLLTGAVYEQYF
TGTGCCAGCAGTCCTCTGTTGACAGGGGCCGTCTACGAGCAGTACTTC
>TRBJ2-1|-|TRBD1|TRBV5-6
CASSPAPGQGPYNEQFF
TGTGCCAGCAGCCCCGCCCCGGGACAGGGACCCTACAATGAGCAGTTCTTC
>TRBJ1-1|-|-|TRBV5-1
CASSSWTDTEAFF
TGCGCCAGCAGCTCCTGGACGGACACTGAAGCTTTCTTT
>TRBJ2-3|-|TRBD2|TRBV7-3
CASCSSGLSTDTQYF
TGTGCCAGCTGTTCTAGCGGGTTGAGCACAGATACGCAGTATTTT
>TRBJ2-3|few|-|TRBV7-3
CASSQWGSSTDTQYF
TGTGCCAGCAGCCAATGGGGATCTAGCACAGATACGCAGTATTTT
>TRBJ2-7|few|TRBD2|TRBV12-3/TRBV12-4
CASSFRGDPEQYF
TGTGCCAGCAGTTTCCGGGGGGATCCCGAGCAGTACTTC
>TRBJ1-2|-|-|TRBV7-3
CASSLDPLTKMGNYGYTF
TGTGCCAGCAGCTTAGACCCCTTGACAAAAATGGGTAACTATGGCTACACCTTC
>TRBJ1-1|-|-|TRBV7-9
CASSFSGADTEAFF
TGTGCCAGCAGCTTCAGCGGGGCAGACACTGAAGCTTTCTTT
>TRBJ2-3|few|-|TRBV5-8
CASSFSRDSTDTQYF
TGTGCCAGCAGCTTCTCCCGCGACAGCACAGATACGCAGTATTTT
>TRBJ1-1|-|-|TRBV9
CASSVVPAGDEAFF
TGTGCCAGCAGCGTAGTGCCGGCAGGTGACGAAGCTTTCTTT
>TRBJ2-2|-|-|TRBV3-1
CASSPRHPGELFF
TGTGCCAGCAGCCCACGCCACCCCGGGGAGCTGTTTTTT
>TRBJ2-1|many|-|TRBV29-1
CSVPGQITNEQFF
TGCAGCGTTCCCGGACAGATAACCAATGAGCAGTTCTTC
>TRBJ1-4|few|-|TRBV7-2
CASSRGASRNEKLFF
TGTGCCAGCAGCCGGGGGGCAAGCCGTAATGAAAAACTGTTTTTT
>TRBJ1-4|-|-|TRBV6-4
CASDEEKLFF
TGTGCCAGCGATGAGGAAAAACTGTTTTTT
>TRBJ2-7|-|-|TRBV15
CATSRDTGDEQYF
TGTGCCACCAGCAGAGATACCGGGGACGAGCAGTACTTC
>TRBJ1-1|-|-|TRBV4-1
CASSLQAEVNTEAFF
TGCGCCAGCAGCCTCCAAGCAGAGGTGAACACTGAAGCTTTCTTT
>TRBJ1-1|-|TRBD1|TRBV7-2
CASSPAQGENTEAFF
TGTGCCAGCAGCCCGGCACAGGGGGAGAACACTGAAGCTTTCTTT
>TRBJ1-3|few|-|TRBV7-2
CASSITEGSGNTIYF
TGTGCCAGCAGCATAACCGAGGGATCTGGAAACACCATATATTTT